This T cell receptor beta chain emerged from a study of T cells after somatic rescue of genetic block. The length of the CDR3 is 15 residues. Per germline, CDR1 SGHRS and CDR2 YFSETQ. J lost 1 base, V lost 4 bases, and 7 bases had no gene match. TCRdb's table, derived via immunoSEQ multiplex PCR, lists solely in-frame clones and lacks some. The sample yields approximately 65,000 clones, under 95% seen once. V gene TRBV5-1 combines with J gene TRBJ2-7; 8 nucleotides match TRBD1. Sequencing input: peripheral blood mononuclear cells (PBMCs). The sequence was collected from a man aged 35-49 years. CDR3 sequence reads: CASSRGQGGSYEQYF. The CDR3 DNA reads TGCGCCAGCAGCCGAGGACAGGGAGGTTCCTACGAGCAGTACTTC.